Listed here are 27 T cell receptor beta chains from one sample, sequenced in a study of post-analysis software for immune sequencing data (dated by TCRdb to about 2015). Here is what the overall study found, with its caveats: Patients showed significantly higher frequencies than controls for a few TRBV segments, among them TRBV5-6, TRBV5-1 and TRBV20-1.

Their target antigens are unknown. Libraries were constructed by PCR. Sequencing was carried out with an Illumina HiSeq 2500. Unique molecular identifiers were incorporated into TCR beta cDNA libraries to reduce PCR and sequencing biases. Through fastp at Q25 and MiXCR, TCRdb rebuilt clones from the public reads, retaining in-frame beta chains. When rows share a CDR3 protein, they turn into one entry using the most common DNA and genes. In all, the sample holds fewer than 850,000 distinct CDR3 sequences, and about 32% of those were seen once. More than 0.45% of the sample is in the top ten clones. The sequencing input was blood. The source is a girl under 18 with multiple sclerosis.

This chain links TRBV20-1 with TRBJ2-7; 9 nucleotides agree with TRBD1. Germline CDR1 is DFQATT and CDR2 is SNEGSKA (reference sequence). Trimming removed 6 bases from V and 3 bases from J; junction bases left unmatched: 9. CDR3 length: 14 amino acids. The CDR3 loop is CSATKGQGSYEQYF. DNA for the CDR3: TGCAGTGCAACGAAAGGACAGGGGAGCTACGAGCAGTACTTC.

The J gene is TRBJ2-5, the V gene TRBV9, with D hard to call. In germline, CDR1 is SGDLS, CDR2 YYNGEE. CDR3 length: 12 residues. The V gene lost 4 bases and the J gene lost 11 bases, with 15 bases spanning the gap. The CDR3 nucleotides are TGTGCCAGCAGCCTCCGCTACAATGAGCAGTACTTC. Translated, it gives CASSLRYNEQYF.

The sample holds a few counts of this clonotype. V is TRBV18 and J is TRBJ2-3; D not resolved. Germline CDR1 KGHSH, CDR2 LQKENI. The CDR3 has 19 amino acids. V was trimmed by 0 bases and J by 4 bases, leaving 23 bases between them. The CDR3 nucleotides are TGTGCCAGCTCACCACCGTTCCCCTTAGCCCGTGTGGGCGCAGATACGCAGTATTTT. Its protein product is CASSPPFPLARVGADTQYF.

There are a few counts of this clonotype. The V gene is TRBV29-1, the J gene TRBJ2-7; no reliable D call. V was pared by 6 bases and J by 2 bases, with 14 bases between. CDR1 and CDR2 (germline): SQVTM, ANQGSEA. The CDR3 extends over 13 amino acids. CDR3 sequence: CSVYQASTYEQYF. The CDR3 DNA reads as TGCAGCGTATATCAGGCCTCCACCTACGAGCAGTACTTC.

This clonotype was detected a few times. The rearrangement links TRBV10-3 to TRBJ2-1, with 7 bases fitting TRBD2. J gave up 6 bases and V 0 bases, and 8 bases lay outside the gene matches. In germline, CDR1 is ENHRY, CDR2 SYGVKD. The CDR3 is 16 amino acids. This CDR3 reads CAISESAGVVSNEQFF. In nucleotides, the CDR3 is TGTGCCATCAGTGAGTCGGCGGGAGTAGTATCCAATGAGCAGTTCTTC.

Many counts were recorded for this clonotype. The V and J genes are TRBV29-1 and TRBJ2-7; 9 bases are shared with TRBD2. J gave up 5 bases and V 5 bases, and 4 bases lay outside the gene matches. The germline gives CDR1 SQVTM, CDR2 ANQGSEA. The CDR3 contains 12 residues. The CDR3 DNA is TGCAGCGTTACTGCGGGAGGGGACGAGCAGTACTTC. Translating gives CSVTAGGDEQYF.

V gene TRBV7-8 combines with J gene TRBJ1-2; maybe TRBD1 (5 bases). V lost 2 bases to trimming and J lost 8 bases, with 21 bases between them. The germline V gene encodes CDR1 SGHVS and CDR2 FQNEAQ. This CDR3 has 16 residues. The chain's CDR3 is CASSLTIGHPVGGYTF. DNA of the CDR3: TGTGCCAGCAGCTTAACCATTGGACACCCTGTGGGAGGCTACACCTTC.

The chain uses TRBV6-5 and TRBJ2-7; TRBD1 matches 7 bases. Germline-derived CDR1 and CDR2 are MNHEY and SVGAGI. CDR3 length: 13 amino acids. V was clipped by 1 base and J by 6 bases; unmatched bases: 3. CDR3 residues: CASSYWAGGEQYF. CDR3 nucleotides: TGTGCCAGCAGTTACTGGGCAGGGGGCGAGCAGTACTTC.

The chain carries TRBV12-3 or TRBV12-4 and TRBJ2-5; 8 positions match TRBD2. The CDR3 is 13 amino acids. J gave up 7 bases and V 2 bases, and 3 bases lay outside the gene matches. CDR3 coding DNA: TGTGCCAGCAGTTTACCCCGGGGGGGGACCCAGTACTTC. The encoded protein is CASSLPRGGTQYF.

This chain connects TRBV28 to TRBJ2-5, with D unclear. Germline V gene data show CDR1 as MDHEN and CDR2 as SYDVKM. V gave up 3 bases and J gave up 7 bases, with 9 bases separating them. The CDR3 has 12 amino acids. The DNA for the CDR3 is TGTGCCAGCAGTTTGGGTCGCGGGACCCAGTACTTC. It specifies CASSLGRGTQYF.

This chain uses TRBV29-1 with TRBJ2-3; 8 bases align to TRBD1. The CDR3 is made up of 15 amino acids. V dropped 2 bases and J dropped 6; count of bases not matched to a gene: 10. Germline V lookup: CDR1 SQVTM, CDR2 ANQGSEA. CDR3: CSVELQGAWSDTQYF. The CDR3 DNA reads as TGCAGCGTTGAATTGCAGGGGGCATGGTCGGATACGCAGTATTTT.

This clonotype was seen a few times. The genes are TRBV29-1 and TRBJ2-7, with 9 bases fitting TRBD1. Per germline, CDR1 SQVTM and CDR2 ANQGSEA. CDR3 length: 13 residues. V shed 4 bases and J 3 bases; nucleotides not matched to a gene: 4. CDR3 loop: CSVAGTGCYEQYF. The CDR3 region has the DNA TGCAGCGTTGCCGGGACAGGGTGCTACGAGCAGTACTTC.

A few counts support this clonotype. This chain joins TRBV7-2 and TRBJ1-5, with D perhaps TRBD1 (5 bases). In germline, CDR1 is SGHTA, CDR2 FQGNSA. V was trimmed by 5 bases and J by 1 base, leaving 12 bases between them. CDR3 length: 15 amino acids. CDR3 sequence (DNA): TGTGCCAGCAGCCGAGGGGTTCCGAGCAATCAGCCCCAGCATTTT. It encodes CASSRGVPSNQPQHF.

V usage is TRBV29-1 and J usage is TRBJ2-3; TRBD1 might be the D (5 bases). Germline CDR1 and CDR2: SQVTM and ANQGSEA. Trimming took 6 bases from V and 8 from J, leaving 15 bases between them. This CDR3 contains 12 residues. CDR3 amino acids: CSVRAYQGTQYF. DNA of the CDR3: TGCAGCGTCCGGGCCTATCAGGGTACGCAGTATTTT.

This chain connects TRBV9 to TRBJ2-7; 9 nucleotides agree with TRBD1. CDR3 length equals 15 residues. The germline CDR1 and CDR2 sequences are SGDLS and YYNGEE. The V and J ends lost 4 bases and 3 bases, in that order; junction bases with no gene match: 8. CDR3 region: CASSPRSGQGYEQYF. The CDR3 coding sequence is TGTGCCAGCAGCCCCCGGTCGGGACAGGGCTACGAGCAGTACTTC.

CDR3 loop: CAGHRVDYEQYF. The CDR3 bases are TGTGCCGGCCACCGGGTGGACTACGAGCAGTACTTC. V gene TRBV27 combines with J gene TRBJ2-7; no definite D call. The CDR3 has 12 amino acids. Germline V gene sequence: CDR1 MNHEY, CDR2 SMNVEV (reference sequence). V lost 11 bases and J lost 3, with 14 bases in between.

This clonotype was picked up a small number of times. This rearrangement joins TRBV3-1 to TRBJ2-5; D call uncertain. The germline V gene encodes CDR1 LGHDT and CDR2 YNNKEL (reference sequence). V was clipped by 4 bases and J by 1 base, with 10 bases between them. CDR3 length equals 14 residues. This CDR3 reads CASSRALLQETQYF. CDR3 bases: TGTGCCAGCAGCCGAGCACTTCTCCAAGAGACCCAGTACTTC.

The chain uses TRBV7-8 and TRBJ2-3, with TRBD2 identical over 7 bases. V trimming: 2 bases; J trimming: 0 bases; junction bases outside the gene matches: 17. The germline CDR1 and CDR2 sequences are SGHVS and FQNEAQ. The CDR3 is 20 residues long. The CDR3 nucleotides are TGTGCCAGCAGCTTATTCCCCCGAGTACTAGCGCGTATTAGCACAGATACGCAGTATTTT. Translating gives CASSLFPRVLARISTDTQYF.

This clonotype was detected only a few times. The J gene is TRBJ2-7, the V gene TRBV7-9; the D is unclear. Germline CDR1 and CDR2: SEHNR and FQNEAQ (reference sequence). The CDR3 totals 13 residues. V was shortened by 0 bases and J by 4 bases, with 7 bases between the two germline ends. The CDR3 loop is CASSLAQLYEQYF. As DNA, the CDR3 is TGTGCCAGCAGCTTAGCCCAATTATACGAGCAGTACTTC.

The chain recombines TRBV29-1 with TRBJ2-3; the D gene is possibly TRBD2 (7 bases). This CDR3 has 15 residues. Germline CDR1 SQVTM, CDR2 ANQGSEA. Between the trimmed V and J ends, which lost 2 bases and 4 bases, there was a span of 16 bases. Written as DNA, the CDR3 is TGCAGCGTTGAAAGAGGAGGAGGGGGGGCAGATACGCAGTATTTT. This translates into CSVERGGGGADTQYF.

This clonotype was recorded a few times. This chain links TRBV15 with TRBJ1-5; 9 bases are a match to TRBD1. Germline lookup yields CDR1 LNHNV and CDR2 YYDKDF (reference sequence). V gave up 0 bases and J gave up 7 bases; unmatched junction bases: 10. The CDR3 loop spans 17 amino acids. The CDR3 bases are TGTGCCACCAGCAGAGATAGGGGACAGGGAAGGGACCAGCCCCAGCATTTT. Translated: CATSRDRGQGRDQPQHF.

This clonotype was picked up a small number of times. The rearrangement uses TRBV29-1 and TRBJ1-1; D ambiguous. From germline, CDR1 is SQVTM and CDR2 ANQGSEA. The CDR3 spans 13 residues. V lost 6 bases and J lost 3, with 14 bases in between. CDR3 nucleotides: TGCAGCGTCCATCTCTTGGGGTACACTGAAGCTTTCTTT. Translation: CSVHLLGYTEAFF.

This chain joins TRBV4-3 and TRBJ1-3; D perhaps matches TRBD1 (5 bases). V was pared by 0 bases and J by 4 bases, with 10 bases between. Looked up from germline, CDR1 is LGHNA and CDR2 is YSLEER. The CDR3 is 15 amino acids. The CDR3 nucleotides are TGCGCCAGCAGCCAAGATCGGCCAGGGGGAAACACCATATATTTT. Protein: CASSQDRPGGNTIYF.

This clonotype was counted a few times. The chain joins TRBV29-1 to TRBJ2-5; 9 bases map to TRBD1. With the DNA end fitting TRBJ2-7 better, the J assignment may be wrong. The CDR3 runs to 13 residues. The V gene's germline CDR1 is SQVTM and CDR2 ANQGSEA. The CDR3 is CSVKGQGSFEQYF. In nucleotides, the CDR3 is TGCAGCGTAAAAGGACAGGGGAGTTTCGAGCAGTACTTC.

The V call is TRBV6-5, the J call TRBJ2-5; perhaps TRBD2 as D (5 bases). CDR3 length: 16 residues. Trimming removed 6 bases from V and 4 bases from J, with 21 bases in between. CDR1 is MNHEY, CDR2 SVGAGI, per germline. As DNA, the CDR3 is TGTGCCAGCAGCCCATCACAACCCGGGGTTGGAGAGACCCAGTACTTC. The encoded protein is CASSPSQPGVGETQYF.

This clonotype occurred many times. The chain recombines TRBV14 with TRBJ2-1; 10 bases fit TRBD2. Germline V lookup: CDR1 SGHDN, CDR2 FVKESK. V lost 3 bases and J lost 7; bases outside the gene matches: 3. This CDR3 contains 14 residues. CDR3 sequence reads: CASSQGLAWNEQFF. DNA for the CDR3: TGTGCCAGCAGCCAGGGACTAGCGTGGAATGAGCAGTTCTTC. Full variable domain (outside the CDR3, taken from reference TRBV14 and TRBJ2-1): EAGVTQFPSHSVIEKGQTVTLRCDPISGHDNLYWYRRVMGKEIKFLLHFVKESKQDESGMPNNRFLAERTGGTYSTLKVQPAELEDSGVYFCASSQGLAWNEQFFGPGTRLTVL.

This chain joins TRBV4-1 and TRBJ1-1, with unresolved D. V was clipped by 1 base and J by 6 bases, with 12 bases between them. CDR1 is MGHRA, CDR2 YSYEKL, per germline. The CDR3 covers 14 residues. The CDR3 DNA sequence: TGCGCCAGCAGCCAAGTCGGCGCAGGCTCTGAAGCTTTCTTT. Translated: CASSQVGAGSEAFF.